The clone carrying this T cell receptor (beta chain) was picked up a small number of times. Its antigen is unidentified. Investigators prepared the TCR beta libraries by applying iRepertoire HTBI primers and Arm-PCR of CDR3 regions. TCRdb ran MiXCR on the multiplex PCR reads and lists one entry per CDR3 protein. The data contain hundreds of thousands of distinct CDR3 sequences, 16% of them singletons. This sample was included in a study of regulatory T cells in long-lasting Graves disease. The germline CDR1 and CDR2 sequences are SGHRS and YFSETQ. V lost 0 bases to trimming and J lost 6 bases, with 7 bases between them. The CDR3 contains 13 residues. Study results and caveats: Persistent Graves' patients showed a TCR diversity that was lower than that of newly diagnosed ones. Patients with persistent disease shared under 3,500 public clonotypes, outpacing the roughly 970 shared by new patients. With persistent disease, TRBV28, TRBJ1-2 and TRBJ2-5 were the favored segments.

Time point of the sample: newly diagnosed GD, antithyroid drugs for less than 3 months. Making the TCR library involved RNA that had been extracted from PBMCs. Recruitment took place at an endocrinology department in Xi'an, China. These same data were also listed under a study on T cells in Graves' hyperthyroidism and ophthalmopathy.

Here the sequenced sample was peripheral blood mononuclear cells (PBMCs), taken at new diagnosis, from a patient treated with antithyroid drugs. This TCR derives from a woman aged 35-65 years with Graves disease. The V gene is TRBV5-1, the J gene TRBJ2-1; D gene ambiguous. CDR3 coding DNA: TGCGCCAGCAGCTTGGACAGACCCAATGAGCAGTTCTTC. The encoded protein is CASSLDRPNEQFF.